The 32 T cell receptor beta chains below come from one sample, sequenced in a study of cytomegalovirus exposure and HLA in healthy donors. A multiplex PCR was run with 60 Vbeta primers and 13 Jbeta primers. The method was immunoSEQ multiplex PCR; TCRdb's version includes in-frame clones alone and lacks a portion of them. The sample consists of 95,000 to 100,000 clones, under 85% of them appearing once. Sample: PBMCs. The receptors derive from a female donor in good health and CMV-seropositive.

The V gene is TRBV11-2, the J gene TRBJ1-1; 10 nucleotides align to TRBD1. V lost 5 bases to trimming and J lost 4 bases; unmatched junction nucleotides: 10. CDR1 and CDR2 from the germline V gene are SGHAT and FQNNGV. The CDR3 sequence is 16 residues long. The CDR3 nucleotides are TGTGCCAGCAGCCCCACCGGGACAGGGGAGGTCACTGAAGCTTTCTTT. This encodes CASSPTGTGEVTEAFF. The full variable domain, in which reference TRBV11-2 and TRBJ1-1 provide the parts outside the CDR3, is EAGVAQSPRYKIIEKRQSVAFWCNPISGHATLYWYQQILGQGPKLLIQFQNNGVVDDSQLPKDRFSAERLKGVDSTLKIQPAKLEDSAVYLCASSPTGTGEVTEAFFGQGTRLTVV.

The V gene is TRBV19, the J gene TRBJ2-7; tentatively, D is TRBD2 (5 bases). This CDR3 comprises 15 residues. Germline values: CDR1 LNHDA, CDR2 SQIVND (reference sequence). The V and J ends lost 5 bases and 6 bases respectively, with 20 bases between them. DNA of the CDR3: TGTGCCAGTAGTTTGGAGGCAGCCGGCTTTGGCGAGCAGTACTTC. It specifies CASSLEAAGFGEQYF.

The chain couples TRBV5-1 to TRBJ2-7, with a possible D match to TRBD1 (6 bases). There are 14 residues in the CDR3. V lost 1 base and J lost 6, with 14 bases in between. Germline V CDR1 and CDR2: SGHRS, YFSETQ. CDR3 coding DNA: TGCGCCAGCAGCTTGCCGGGACAATTGGGCGAGCAGTACTTC. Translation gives CASSLPGQLGEQYF.

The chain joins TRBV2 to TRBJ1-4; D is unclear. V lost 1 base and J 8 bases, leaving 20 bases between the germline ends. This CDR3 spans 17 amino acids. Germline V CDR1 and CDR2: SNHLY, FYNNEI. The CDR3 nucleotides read TGTGCCAGCAGTGAAGGCCCCGCTCGGGTTAAGGAGGAAAAACTGTTTTTT. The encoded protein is CASSEGPARVKEEKLFF.

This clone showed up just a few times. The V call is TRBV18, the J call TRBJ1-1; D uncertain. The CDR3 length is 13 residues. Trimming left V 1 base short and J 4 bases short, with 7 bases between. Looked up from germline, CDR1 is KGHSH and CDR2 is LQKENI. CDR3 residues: CASSPQEITEAFF. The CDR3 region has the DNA TGTGCCAGCTCACCACAGGAGATCACTGAAGCTTTCTTT.

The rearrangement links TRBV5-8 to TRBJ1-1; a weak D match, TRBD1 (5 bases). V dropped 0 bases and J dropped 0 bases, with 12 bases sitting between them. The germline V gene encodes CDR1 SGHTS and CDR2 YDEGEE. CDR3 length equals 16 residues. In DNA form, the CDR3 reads TGTGCCAGCAGCTTGGTTAGGGGAATACTGAACACTGAAGCTTTCTTT. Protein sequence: CASSLVRGILNTEAFF.

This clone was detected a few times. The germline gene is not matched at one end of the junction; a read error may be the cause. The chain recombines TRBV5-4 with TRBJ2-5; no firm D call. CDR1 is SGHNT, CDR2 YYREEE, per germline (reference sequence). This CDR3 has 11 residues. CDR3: CASSTTSFQNF. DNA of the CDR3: TGTGCCAGCAGCACTACGTCGTTCCAGAACTTC.

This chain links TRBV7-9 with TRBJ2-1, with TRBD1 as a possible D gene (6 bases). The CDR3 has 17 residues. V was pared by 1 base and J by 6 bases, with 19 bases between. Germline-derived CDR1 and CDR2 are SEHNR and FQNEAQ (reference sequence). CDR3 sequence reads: CASSLVRGFEASNEQFF. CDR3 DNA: TGTGCCAGCAGCTTAGTTAGGGGGTTTGAGGCCTCCAATGAGCAGTTCTTC.

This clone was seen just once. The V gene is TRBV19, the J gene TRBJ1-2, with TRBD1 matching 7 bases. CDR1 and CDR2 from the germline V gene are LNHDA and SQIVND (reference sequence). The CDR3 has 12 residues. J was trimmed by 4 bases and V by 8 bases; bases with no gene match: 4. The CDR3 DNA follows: TGTGCCAGTGGACAGGACCTCTATGGCTACACCTTC. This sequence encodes CASGQDLYGYTF.

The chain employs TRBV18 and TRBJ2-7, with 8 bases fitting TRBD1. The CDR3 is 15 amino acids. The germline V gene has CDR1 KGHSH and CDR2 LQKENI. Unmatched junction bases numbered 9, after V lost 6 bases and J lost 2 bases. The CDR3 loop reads CASSRQGATTYEQYF. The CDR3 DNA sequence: TGTGCCAGCTCGCGTCAGGGGGCTACCACCTACGAGCAGTACTTC.

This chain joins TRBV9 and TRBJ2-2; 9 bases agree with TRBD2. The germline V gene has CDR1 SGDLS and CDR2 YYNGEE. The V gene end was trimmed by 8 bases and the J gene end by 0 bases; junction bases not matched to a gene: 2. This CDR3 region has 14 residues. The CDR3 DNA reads TGTGCCAGTAGACTAGCGGCGAACACCGGGGAGCTGTTTTTT. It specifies CASRLAANTGELFF.

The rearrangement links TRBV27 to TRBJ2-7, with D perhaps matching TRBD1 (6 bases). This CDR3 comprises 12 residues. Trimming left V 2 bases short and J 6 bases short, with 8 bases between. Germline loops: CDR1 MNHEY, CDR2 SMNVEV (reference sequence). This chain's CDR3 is CASSLLQGEQYF. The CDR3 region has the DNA TGTGCCAGCAGTTTACTACAGGGCGAGCAGTACTTC.

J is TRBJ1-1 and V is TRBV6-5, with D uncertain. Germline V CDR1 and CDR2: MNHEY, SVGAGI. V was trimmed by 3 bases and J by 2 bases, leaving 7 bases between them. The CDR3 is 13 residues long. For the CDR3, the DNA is TGTGCCAGCAGTTATGGAGGAAACACTGAAGCTTTCTTT. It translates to CASSYGGNTEAFF.

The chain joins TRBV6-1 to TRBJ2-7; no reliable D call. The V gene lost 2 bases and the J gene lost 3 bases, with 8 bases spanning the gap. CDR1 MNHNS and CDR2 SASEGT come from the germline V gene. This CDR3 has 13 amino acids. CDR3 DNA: TGTGCCAGCAGTGAATTTATTCGCTACGAGCAGTACTTC. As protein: CASSEFIRYEQYF.

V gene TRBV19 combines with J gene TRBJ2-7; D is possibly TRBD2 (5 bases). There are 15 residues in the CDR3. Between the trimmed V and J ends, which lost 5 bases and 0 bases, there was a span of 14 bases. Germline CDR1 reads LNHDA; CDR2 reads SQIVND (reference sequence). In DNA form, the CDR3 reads TGTGCCAGTAGTCGCCGAGAGGCGGGCTCCTACGAGCAGTACTTC. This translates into CASSRREAGSYEQYF.

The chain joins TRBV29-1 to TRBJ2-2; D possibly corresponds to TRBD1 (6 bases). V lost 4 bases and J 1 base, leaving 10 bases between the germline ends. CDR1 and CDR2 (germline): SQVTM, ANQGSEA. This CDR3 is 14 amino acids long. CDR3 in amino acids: CSVGSGQNTGELFF. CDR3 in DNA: TGCAGCGTTGGATCGGGACAGAACACCGGGGAGCTGTTTTTT.

DNA for the CDR3: TGTGCCAGCAGCACGGCTAATCCAGGGGGCAACACTGAAGCTTTCTTT. This encodes CASSTANPGGNTEAFF. The J gene is TRBJ1-1, the V gene TRBV7-9; 8 nucleotides align to TRBD1. CDR3 length: 16 amino acids. V dropped 5 bases and J dropped 2; count of bases not matched to a gene: 10. Germline CDR1 is SEHNR and CDR2 is FQNEAQ (reference sequence).

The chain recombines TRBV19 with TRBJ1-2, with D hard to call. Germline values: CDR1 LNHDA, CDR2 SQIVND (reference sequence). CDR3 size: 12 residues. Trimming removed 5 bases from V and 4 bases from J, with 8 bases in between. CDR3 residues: CASSVDTYGYTF. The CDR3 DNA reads TGTGCCAGTAGTGTCGACACCTATGGCTACACCTTC.

This chain's CDR3 is CATTMGLAGVTYNEQFF. DNA of the CDR3: TGTGCCACCACGATGGGGCTAGCGGGAGTCACCTACAATGAGCAGTTCTTC. The genes are TRBV28 and TRBJ2-1; 10 bases are shared with TRBD2. The CDR3 runs to 17 residues. Unmatched junction bases numbered 14, after V lost 10 bases and J lost 2 bases. CDR1 and CDR2 (germline): MDHEN, SYDVKM.

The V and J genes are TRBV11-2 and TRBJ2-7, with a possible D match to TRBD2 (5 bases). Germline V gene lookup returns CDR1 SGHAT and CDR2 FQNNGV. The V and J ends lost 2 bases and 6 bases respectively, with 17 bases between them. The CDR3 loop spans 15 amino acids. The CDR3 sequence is CASSLLHWTPGEQYF. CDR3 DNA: TGTGCCAGCAGCTTACTGCATTGGACTCCCGGCGAGCAGTACTTC.

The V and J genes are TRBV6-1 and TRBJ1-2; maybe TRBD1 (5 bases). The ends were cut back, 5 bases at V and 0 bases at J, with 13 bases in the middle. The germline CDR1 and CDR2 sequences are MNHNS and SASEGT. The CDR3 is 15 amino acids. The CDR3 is CASSPRGLTNYGYTF. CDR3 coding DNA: TGTGCCAGCAGTCCTAGGGGCCTTACTAACTATGGCTACACCTTC.

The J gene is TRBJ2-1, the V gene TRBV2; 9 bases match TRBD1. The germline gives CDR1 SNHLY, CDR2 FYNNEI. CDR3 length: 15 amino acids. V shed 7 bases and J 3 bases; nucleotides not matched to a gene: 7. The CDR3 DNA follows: TGTGCCAGCATAGCCGGGACAGGGAACTACAATGAGCAGTTCTTC. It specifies CASIAGTGNYNEQFF.

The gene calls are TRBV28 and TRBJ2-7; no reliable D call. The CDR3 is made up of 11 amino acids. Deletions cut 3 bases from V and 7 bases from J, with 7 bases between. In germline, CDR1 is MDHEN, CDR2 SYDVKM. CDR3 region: CASSLRSEQYF. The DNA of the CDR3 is TGTGCCAGCAGTTTGCGGAGTGAGCAGTACTTC.

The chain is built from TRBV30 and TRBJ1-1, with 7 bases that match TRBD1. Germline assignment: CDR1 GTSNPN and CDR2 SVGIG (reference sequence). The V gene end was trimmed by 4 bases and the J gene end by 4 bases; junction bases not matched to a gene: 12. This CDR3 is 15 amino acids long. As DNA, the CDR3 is TGTGCCTGGATCCGTCCCGACAGGGTGGTCACTGAAGCTTTCTTT. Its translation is CAWIRPDRVVTEAFF. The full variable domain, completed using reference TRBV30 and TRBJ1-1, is SQTIHQWPATLVQPVGSPLSLECTVEGTSNPNLYWYRQAAGRGLQLLFYSVGIGQISSEVPQNLSASRPQDRQFILSSKKLLLSDSGFYLCAWIRPDRVVTEAFFGQGTRLTVV.

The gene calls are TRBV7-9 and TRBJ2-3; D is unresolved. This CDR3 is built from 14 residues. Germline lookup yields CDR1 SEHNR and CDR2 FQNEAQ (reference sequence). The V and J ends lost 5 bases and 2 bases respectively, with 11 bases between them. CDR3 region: CASSQTLHTDTQYF. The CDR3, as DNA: TGTGCCAGCAGCCAGACACTCCACACAGATACGCAGTATTTT.

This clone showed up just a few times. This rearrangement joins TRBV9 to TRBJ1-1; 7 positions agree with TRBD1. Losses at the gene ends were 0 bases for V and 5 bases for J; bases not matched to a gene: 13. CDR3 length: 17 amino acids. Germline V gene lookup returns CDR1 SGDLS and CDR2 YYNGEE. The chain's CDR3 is CASSVDPPTGVGTEAFF. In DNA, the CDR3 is TGTGCCAGCAGCGTAGATCCTCCAACAGGGGTAGGGACTGAAGCTTTCTTT.

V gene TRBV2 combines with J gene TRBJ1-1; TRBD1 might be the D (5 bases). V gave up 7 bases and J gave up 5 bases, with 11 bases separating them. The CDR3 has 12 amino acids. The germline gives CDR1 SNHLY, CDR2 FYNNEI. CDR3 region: CASNGGRTEAFF. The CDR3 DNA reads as TGTGCCAGCAACGGGGGGAGGACTGAAGCTTTCTTT.

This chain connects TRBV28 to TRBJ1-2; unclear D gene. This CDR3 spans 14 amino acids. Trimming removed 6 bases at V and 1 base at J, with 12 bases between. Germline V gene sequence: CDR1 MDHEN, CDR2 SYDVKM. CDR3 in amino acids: CASSDSGSNYGYTF. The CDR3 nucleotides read TGTGCCAGCAGCGACTCTGGCAGTAACTATGGCTACACCTTC.

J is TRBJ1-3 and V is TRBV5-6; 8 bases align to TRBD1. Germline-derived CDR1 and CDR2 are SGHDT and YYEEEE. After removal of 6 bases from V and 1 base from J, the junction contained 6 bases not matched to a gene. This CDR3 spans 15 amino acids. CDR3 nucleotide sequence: TGTGCCAGCAACGGAAGACAGGGGTCTGGAAACACCATATATTTT. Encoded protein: CASNGRQGSGNTIYF.

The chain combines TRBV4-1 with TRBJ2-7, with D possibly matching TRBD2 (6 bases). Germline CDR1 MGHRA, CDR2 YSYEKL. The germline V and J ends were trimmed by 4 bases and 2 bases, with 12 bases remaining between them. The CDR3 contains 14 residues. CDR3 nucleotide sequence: TGCGCCAGCAGCCCCCCCGGGAGAGCCTACGAGCAGTACTTC. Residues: CASSPPGRAYEQYF.

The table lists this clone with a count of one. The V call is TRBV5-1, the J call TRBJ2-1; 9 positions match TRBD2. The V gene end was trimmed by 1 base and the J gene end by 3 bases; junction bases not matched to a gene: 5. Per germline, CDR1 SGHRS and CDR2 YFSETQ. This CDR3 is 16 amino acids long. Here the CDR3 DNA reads TGCGCCAGCAGCTTGTGGACTAGCGTGAGCTACAATGAGCAGTTCTTC. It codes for CASSLWTSVSYNEQFF.

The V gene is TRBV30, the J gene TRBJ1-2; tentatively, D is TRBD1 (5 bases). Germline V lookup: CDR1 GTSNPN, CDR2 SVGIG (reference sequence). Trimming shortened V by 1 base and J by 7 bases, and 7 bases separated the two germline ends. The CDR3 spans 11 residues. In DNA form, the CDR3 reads TGTGCCTGGAGTGAAGGGGCTGGCTACACCTTC. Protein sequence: CAWSEGAGYTF.